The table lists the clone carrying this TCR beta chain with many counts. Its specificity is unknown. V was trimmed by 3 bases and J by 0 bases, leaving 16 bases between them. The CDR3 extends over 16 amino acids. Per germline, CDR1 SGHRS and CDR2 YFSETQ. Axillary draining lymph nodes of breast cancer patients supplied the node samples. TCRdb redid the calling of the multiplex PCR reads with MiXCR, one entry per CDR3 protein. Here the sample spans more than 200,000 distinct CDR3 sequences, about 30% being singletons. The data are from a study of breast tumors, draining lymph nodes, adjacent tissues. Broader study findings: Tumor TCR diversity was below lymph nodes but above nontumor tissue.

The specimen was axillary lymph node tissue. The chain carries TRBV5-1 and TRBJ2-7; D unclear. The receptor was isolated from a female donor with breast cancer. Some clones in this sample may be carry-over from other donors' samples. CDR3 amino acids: CASSSAGLGVSYEQYF. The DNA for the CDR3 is TGCGCCAGCAGCTCGGCAGGCCTGGGCGTCTCCTACGAGCAGTACTTC.